One sample yielded the 26 T cell receptor beta chains listed below, sequenced in a study of sequential checkpoint blockade in melanoma. Noted treatment: randomized to nivolumab then ipilimumab (arm A) or the reverse (arm B). The assay was immunoSEQ multiplex PCR, and TCRdb's table has in-frame clones only and misses some. The data contain around 39,000 clones, roughly four fifths of them singletons. Sequencing was performed on CD8+ T cells sorted from blood (inferred from file names), taken from a patient given nivolumab and ipilimumab in sequence. Source of these receptors: a human donor with melanoma.

The chain recombines TRBV7-9 with TRBJ2-2, with TRBD1 matching over 9 bases. V was pared by 5 bases and J by 4 bases, with 5 bases of the junction left unmatched. The length of the CDR3 is 15 residues. Germline V lookup: CDR1 SEHNR, CDR2 FQNEAQ (reference sequence). CDR3 coding DNA: TGTGCCAGCAGCGAGGGGACAGGGCTCACCGGGGAGCTGTTTTTT. Translation gives CASSEGTGLTGELFF. Looking up the rest from reference TRBV7-9 and TRBJ2-2 gives the full variable domain: DTGVSQNPRHKITKRGQNVTFRCDPISEHNRLYWYRQTLGQGPEFLTYFQNEAQLEKSRLLSDRFSAERPKGSFSTLEIQRTEQGDSAMYLCASSEGTGLTGELFFGEGSRLTVL.

The chain links TRBV7-8 to TRBJ2-7; 8 nucleotides align to TRBD2. Germline trimming cut 6 bases from V and 0 bases from J; bases unmatched to any gene: 7. CDR3 length equals 15 residues. The V gene's germline CDR1 is SGHVS and CDR2 FQNEAQ. The CDR3 region has the DNA TGTGCCAGCAGGGCTACTAGCGGACCCTCCTACGAGCAGTACTTC. This encodes CASRATSGPSYEQYF.

Here the CDR3 reads CASSRTGRFTGELFF. The DNA of the CDR3 is TGTGCCAGCAGTCGGACAGGGAGGTTCACCGGGGAGCTGTTTTTT. This chain joins TRBV28 and TRBJ2-2, with 8 bases lining up with TRBD1. Germline V gene sequence: CDR1 MDHEN, CDR2 SYDVKM. This CDR3 has 15 amino acids. V lost 5 bases to trimming and J lost 4 bases; unmatched junction nucleotides: 6.

This rearrangement joins TRBV2 to TRBJ2-1, with 9 positions matching TRBD1. This CDR3 contains 14 residues. With V trimmed by 8 bases and J by 2 bases, 4 bases remained unmatched. The V gene's germline CDR1 is SNHLY and CDR2 FYNNEI. CDR3 sequence (DNA): TGTGCCAGCCGGGGGACAGGGACCTACAATGAGCAGTTCTTC. Translated, it gives CASRGTGTYNEQFF. The full variable domain, its missing parts supplied by reference TRBV2 and TRBJ2-1, is EPEVTQTPSHQVTQMGQEVILRCVPISNHLYFYWYRQILGQKVEFLVSFYNNEISEKSEIFDDQFSVERPDGSNFTLKIRSTKLEDSAMYFCASRGTGTYNEQFFGPGTRLTVL.

V and J are TRBV4-1 and TRBJ2-7, with TRBD1 matching over 10 bases. CDR3 length: 15 amino acids. From germline, CDR1 is MGHRA and CDR2 YSYEKL. The trim removed 4 bases at V and 4 bases at J, leaving 7 bases unmatched. CDR3 DNA: TGCGCCAGCAGCCTTGCCCCGGGACAGGGGTACGAGCAGTACTTC. It codes for CASSLAPGQGYEQYF.

This chain links TRBV5-1 with TRBJ2-5, with 8 bases aligning to TRBD1. With V trimmed by 1 base and J by 5 bases, 4 bases remained unmatched. This CDR3 is 14 amino acids long. Germline V gene data show CDR1 as SGHRS and CDR2 as YFSETQ. CDR3 DNA: TGCGCCAGCAGCTTGTGGACAGGGACGGAGACCCAGTACTTC. The encoded protein is CASSLWTGTETQYF.

V gene TRBV7-9 combines with J gene TRBJ2-1, with 7 bases lining up with TRBD1. This CDR3 contains 15 residues. Per the germline V gene, CDR1 is SEHNR and CDR2 is FQNEAQ (reference sequence). V gave up 6 bases and J gave up 3 bases; unmatched junction bases: 8. CDR3 DNA sequence: TGTGCCAGCAGTTCTCCAGGGGGTGACTACAATGAGCAGTTCTTC. It codes for CASSSPGGDYNEQFF.

The chain is built from TRBV6-1 and TRBJ1-5; 8 bases agree with TRBD1. The CDR3 is 15 amino acids. Germline CDR1 and CDR2: MNHNS and SASEGT. The J segment lost 7 bases and the V segment lost 7 bases, leaving 12 bases of the junction unmatched. CDR3 region: CASTIDRGSGQPQHF. The CDR3 nucleotides read TGTGCCAGCACTATAGACAGGGGAAGTGGCCAGCCCCAGCATTTT.

The sample holds one count of this clone. The rearrangement links TRBV7-9 to TRBJ2-7; 11 bases are a match to TRBD1. CDR1 is SEHNR, CDR2 FQNEAQ, per germline (reference sequence). The CDR3 runs 17 residues. After removal of 2 bases from V and 1 base from J, the junction contained 7 bases not matched to a gene. CDR3 bases: TGTGCCAGCAGCTTACTACACGGGACAGGGGGTTCCTACGAGCAGTACTTC. It specifies CASSLLHGTGGSYEQYF.

CDR3 nucleotide sequence: TGTGCCAGCAGAAGTGACAGCTATGGCTACACCTTC. It codes for CASRSDSYGYTF. The chain combines TRBV28 with TRBJ1-2; weak D call: TRBD1 (5 bases). V lost 6 bases to trimming and J lost 4 bases, with 9 bases between them. This CDR3 has 12 amino acids. Per the germline V gene, CDR1 is MDHEN and CDR2 is SYDVKM.

The chain is built from TRBV13 and TRBJ2-7; perhaps TRBD2 as D (5 bases). Germline V gene data show CDR1 as PRHDT and CDR2 as FYEKMQ (reference sequence). Between the trimmed V and J ends, which lost 1 base and 6 bases, there was a span of 7 bases. The CDR3 spans 12 residues. In DNA form, the CDR3 reads TGTGCCAGCAGCTTAGAAGCGGCCGAGCAGTACTTC. Translation gives CASSLEAAEQYF.

The chain couples TRBV6-1 to TRBJ2-7; 12 nucleotides agree with TRBD2. V lost 6 bases, J lost 3 bases, and 6 bases stayed unmatched. This CDR3 contains 15 residues. CDR1 and CDR2 from the germline V gene are MNHNS and SASEGT. The CDR3 nucleotides are TGTGCCAGCAGCCTTTGGACTAGCGGGGTCTACGAGCAGTACTTC. It codes for CASSLWTSGVYEQYF.

V gene TRBV4-2 combines with J gene TRBJ1-1; TRBD1 agrees at 7 bases. The J segment lost 7 bases and the V segment lost 4 bases, leaving 6 bases of the junction unmatched. CDR3 size: 13 residues. CDR1 is LGHNA, CDR2 YNFKEQ, per germline. The CDR3 loop is CASSLTGQLEAFF. CDR3 nucleotide sequence: TGTGCCAGCAGCCTCACGGGACAGCTTGAAGCTTTCTTT.

The chain employs TRBV27 and TRBJ1-1; D gene uncertain. V was cut by 5 bases and J by 3 bases, with 19 bases left in between. Germline CDR1 MNHEY, CDR2 SMNVEV (reference sequence). This CDR3 has 16 amino acids. Written as DNA, the CDR3 is TGTGCCAGCAGTCATTTTCCGCCGGGAGCGGACACTGAAGCTTTCTTT. Its protein is CASSHFPPGADTEAFF.

The J gene is TRBJ1-4, the V gene TRBV7-9; D not resolved. The CDR3 has 15 amino acids. Germline CDR1 is SEHNR and CDR2 is FQNEAQ (reference sequence). Trimming removed 1 base at V and 4 bases at J, with 10 bases between. The CDR3 loop is CASSLDGAYNEKLFF. DNA of the CDR3: TGTGCCAGCAGCTTAGACGGAGCTTATAATGAAAAACTGTTTTTT.

The V and J genes are TRBV27 and TRBJ1-2; the match to TRBD1 covers 8 bases. V shed 8 bases and J 5 bases; nucleotides not matched to a gene: 4. CDR1 MNHEY and CDR2 SMNVEV come from the germline V gene (reference sequence). The CDR3 totals 12 residues. CDR3 sequence (DNA): TGTGCCAGCCGGAACAGGGGGTATGGCTACACCTTC. Translation: CASRNRGYGYTF.

The V gene is TRBV5-1, the J gene TRBJ2-4, with TRBD1 matching over 10 bases. V was clipped by 4 bases and J by 8 bases; unmatched bases: 9. This CDR3 has 15 residues. The germline V gene encodes CDR1 SGHRS and CDR2 YFSETQ. DNA for the CDR3: TGCGCCAGCAGCGGACGGACAGGGGGGATTGACATTCAGTACTTC. This encodes CASSGRTGGIDIQYF.

The J gene is TRBJ1-5, the V gene TRBV7-2, with TRBD1 as a possible D gene (6 bases). The germline V gene encodes CDR1 SGHTA and CDR2 FQGNSA. The CDR3 extends over 15 amino acids. The ends were cut back, 3 bases at V and 4 bases at J, with 13 bases in the middle. Here the CDR3 reads CASSFVYRVNQPQHF. The DNA for the CDR3 is TGTGCCAGCAGCTTTGTCTACAGGGTGAATCAGCCCCAGCATTTT.

The rearrangement links TRBV27 to TRBJ2-1; 12 nucleotides align to TRBD2. The CDR3 has 16 amino acids. CDR1 is MNHEY, CDR2 SMNVEV, per germline (reference sequence). Germline trimming cut 2 bases from V and 8 bases from J; bases unmatched to any gene: 7. The chain's CDR3 is CASSLILAGGVDEQFF. The CDR3 DNA reads as TGTGCCAGCAGTTTAATCCTAGCGGGAGGGGTGGATGAGCAGTTCTTC.

In this sample, this clone turned up a few times. The chain carries TRBV7-9 and TRBJ2-7, with 7 bases that match TRBD1. CDR1 and CDR2 (germline): SEHNR, FQNEAQ (reference sequence). V lost 6 bases and J lost 4; bases outside the gene matches: 6. This CDR3 has 13 residues. This CDR3 reads CASSLAQGYEQYF. The CDR3 DNA reads as TGTGCCAGCAGTCTAGCACAGGGGTACGAGCAGTACTTC. Supplemented by reference TRBV7-9 and TRBJ2-7, the full variable domain reads DTGVSQNPRHKITKRGQNVTFRCDPISEHNRLYWYRQTLGQGPEFLTYFQNEAQLEKSRLLSDRFSAERPKGSFSTLEIQRTEQGDSAMYLCASSLAQGYEQYFGPGTRLTVT.

This clone has only a few counts. V usage is TRBV19 and J usage is TRBJ1-1, with TRBD1 identical over 9 bases. Germline lookup yields CDR1 LNHDA and CDR2 SQIVND (reference sequence). CDR3 length equals 14 residues. After removal of 5 bases from V and 5 bases from J, the junction contained 6 bases not matched to a gene. The CDR3 loop is CASSPTGGWTEAFF. CDR3 DNA sequence: TGTGCCAGTAGTCCTACAGGGGGCTGGACTGAAGCTTTCTTT.

The chain joins TRBV6-5 to TRBJ1-5; tentative D call: TRBD1 (6 bases). The CDR3 spans 16 residues. CDR1 is MNHEY and CDR2 is SVGAGI in the germline V gene. The ends were cut back, 0 bases at V and 0 bases at J, with 9 bases in the middle. The CDR3 bases are TGTGCCAGCAGTTACTCATACAGGGATAGCAATCAGCCCCAGCATTTT. Residues: CASSYSYRDSNQPQHF.

The rearrangement uses TRBV2 and TRBJ2-7; D is perhaps TRBD2 (6 bases). The ends were cut back, 4 bases at V and 0 bases at J, with 10 bases in the middle. Germline-derived CDR1 and CDR2 are SNHLY and FYNNEI. There are 14 residues in the CDR3. In DNA form, the CDR3 reads TGTGCCAGCAGTGCTTTCGGGGGCTCCTACGAGCAGTACTTC. This codes for CASSAFGGSYEQYF.

The J gene is TRBJ2-7, the V gene TRBV28, with TRBD2 matching over 9 bases. This CDR3 contains 14 residues. Germline CDR1 reads MDHEN; CDR2 reads SYDVKM. Unmatched junction bases numbered 4, after V lost 3 bases and J lost 4 bases. The CDR3 loop is CASSFVAGDYEQYF. The CDR3 bases are TGTGCCAGCAGTTTTGTAGCGGGAGATTACGAGCAGTACTTC.

V usage is TRBV2 and J usage is TRBJ2-1, with 11 bases that match TRBD2. Germline-derived CDR1 and CDR2 are SNHLY and FYNNEI. The V segment lost 5 bases and the J segment 1 base; nucleotides outside the gene matches: 13. The CDR3 has 19 residues. For the CDR3, the DNA is TGTGCCAGCAGTTCAGTAGCGGGAGGGCCCCGCAATTCCTACAATGAGCAGTTCTTC. Translating it yields CASSSVAGGPRNSYNEQFF.

For this clone: This CDR3 is also generated by other DNA sequences in the sample. The rearrangement uses TRBV28 and TRBJ2-7; D might be TRBD2 (5 bases). Deletions cut 3 bases from V and 2 bases from J, with 17 bases between. The germline V gene encodes CDR1 MDHEN and CDR2 SYDVKM. The CDR3 has 16 amino acids. CDR3 nucleotides: TGTGCCAGCAGTTTCCCCCCGGCGGGTGAACCCTACGAGCAGTACTTC. Translated: CASSFPPAGEPYEQYF.